These 21 T cell receptor beta chains were sequenced from one sample in a study of T cell responses to AZD1222 COVID-19 vaccine (dated by TCRdb to the early 2020s). Read against the paper, the sample's time point label means: about 28 days (+/-7) after the second vaccine dose. Library method: the immunoSEQ multiplex PCR assay. Entries here come from immuneACCESS through TCRdb and include only in-frame sequences with V and J called. Some clones fail to appear in such tables; in the studies checked, an unresolved V gene covers under half of the shortfall, and the cause of the remainder is unknown. Present in this sample are 43,000 or so clones, roughly 87% of which were seen just once. About two fifths of the sample is taken by the ten largest. The sequenced sample was peripheral blood, obtained 28 days after the second AZD1222 dose. These receptors were collected from an adult who received the AZD1222 COVID-19 vaccine.

The chain has TRBV6-1 and TRBJ2-7; possibly TRBD2 for D (5 bases). CDR3 length: 16 amino acids. The ends were cut back, 0 bases at V and 0 bases at J, with 12 bases in the middle. The V gene's germline CDR1 is MNHNS and CDR2 SASEGT. The CDR3 nucleotides are TGTGCCAGCAGTGAAGCGCTTGGACTTAGCTCCTACGAGCAGTACTTC. As protein: CASSEALGLSSYEQYF.

This clone was detected only a few times. The rearrangement links TRBV6-2 or TRBV6-3 to TRBJ1-2, with 7 bases matching TRBD1. CDR1 and CDR2 from the germline V gene are MNHEY and SVGEGT. This CDR3 contains 18 residues. The V segment lost 0 bases and the J segment 7 bases; nucleotides outside the gene matches: 17. The CDR3 region is CASSYSIRGPTLLSGYTF. DNA of the CDR3: TGTGCCAGCAGTTACTCGATAAGGGGGCCAACCCTATTGTCTGGCTACACCTTC.

The chain couples TRBV29-1 to TRBJ2-7, with TRBD2 as a possible D gene (5 bases). The CDR3 has 10 residues. V was trimmed by 1 base and J by 7 bases, leaving 5 bases between them. Germline CDR1 reads SQVTM; CDR2 reads ANQGSEA. The CDR3 spells CSVEGEEQYF. Written as DNA, the CDR3 is TGCAGCGTTGAAGGGGAGGAGCAGTACTTC.

This clone was detected only once. The CDR3 is CSVEGGQGNTEAFF. CDR3 DNA sequence: TGCAGCGTTGAAGGGGGACAGGGGAACACTGAAGCTTTCTTT. This chain joins TRBV29-1 and TRBJ1-1; 9 bases map to TRBD1. V dropped 1 base and J dropped 1; count of bases not matched to a gene: 1. The CDR3 is 14 amino acids. CDR1 and CDR2 from the germline V gene are SQVTM and ANQGSEA.

The chain combines TRBV30 with TRBJ1-1; D gene uncertain. V was shortened by 2 bases and J by 1 base, with 2 bases between the two germline ends. CDR3 length: 11 residues. The germline gives CDR1 GTSNPN, CDR2 SVGIG (reference sequence). The DNA of the CDR3 is TGTGCCTGGAGTCGGAACACTGAAGCTTTCTTT. Protein sequence: CAWSRNTEAFF.

V usage is TRBV30 and J usage is TRBJ1-6, with a tentative D call TRBD1 (6 bases). The CDR3 is 15 amino acids. Trimming pared 3 bases from V and 5 bases from J, leaving 14 bases between. Germline CDR1 is GTSNPN and CDR2 is SVGIG (reference sequence). CDR3 sequence reads: CAWSLRQANNSPLHF. The CDR3 coding sequence is TGTGCCTGGAGCCTAAGACAGGCTAATAATTCACCCCTCCACTTT.

The chain is built from TRBV29-1 and TRBJ2-5, with 8 bases lining up with TRBD1. In germline, CDR1 is SQVTM, CDR2 ANQGSEA. The CDR3 runs 12 residues. The trim removed 7 bases at V and 2 bases at J, leaving 3 bases unmatched. CDR3 nucleotide sequence: TGCAGCGCCCGACAGGGGCAAGAGACCCAGTACTTC. Protein product: CSARQGQETQYF.

This chain uses TRBV29-1 with TRBJ2-1, with D maybe TRBD1 (6 bases). The CDR3 extends over 13 amino acids. From germline, CDR1 is SQVTM and CDR2 ANQGSEA. Deletions cut 7 bases from V and 7 bases from J, with 17 bases between. CDR3 in DNA: TGCAGCGCATCGTATCTACAGGGTAATGAGCAGTTCTTC. This gives the protein CSASYLQGNEQFF.

V usage is TRBV6-5 and J usage is TRBJ1-2; D may be TRBD1 (6 bases). V dropped 6 bases and J dropped 3 bases, with 17 bases sitting between them. Germline lookup yields CDR1 MNHEY and CDR2 SVGAGI. The CDR3 contains 15 residues. The CDR3 is CASSLGTRRDYGYTF. DNA of the CDR3: TGTGCCAGCAGCCTCGGGACACGTAGGGACTATGGCTACACCTTC.

The count of this clone is one. The V and J genes are TRBV13 and TRBJ2-5; no definite D call. This CDR3 has 14 residues. The V gene lost 5 bases and the J gene lost 4 bases, with 14 bases spanning the gap. CDR1 PRHDT and CDR2 FYEKMQ come from the germline V gene (reference sequence). This chain's CDR3 is CASSEYSSGETQYF. CDR3 nucleotides: TGTGCCAGCAGCGAATATAGTTCGGGAGAGACCCAGTACTTC.

This rearrangement joins TRBV12-3 or TRBV12-4 to TRBJ2-2, with D possibly TRBD1 on 5 matching bases. CDR3 length equals 13 residues. Between the trimmed V and J ends, which lost 6 bases and 3 bases, there was a span of 8 bases. CDR3 loop: CASRGRDTGELFF. CDR3 coding DNA: TGTGCCAGCAGAGGCAGGGACACCGGGGAGCTGTTTTTT.

The V call is TRBV29-1, the J call TRBJ1-1; no clear D gene. The CDR3 has 14 residues. V lost 7 bases to trimming and J lost 1 base, with 16 bases between them. The germline CDR1 and CDR2 sequences are SQVTM and ANQGSEA. CDR3 residues: CSGLVPGRNTEAFF. The DNA of the CDR3 is TGCAGCGGCCTTGTCCCAGGACGGAACACTGAAGCTTTCTTT.

The J gene is TRBJ1-6, the V gene TRBV5-4, with no clear D. V lost 2 bases to trimming and J lost 9 bases, with 15 bases between them. Germline CDR1 is SGHNT and CDR2 is YYREEE (reference sequence). This CDR3 is 15 amino acids long. CDR3 sequence: CASSLQTGSSSPLHF. DNA for the CDR3: TGTGCCAGCAGCTTACAGACCGGGAGTAGTTCACCCCTCCACTTT.

The chain is built from TRBV5-8 and TRBJ2-3, with D unclear. Germline V gene sequence: CDR1 SGHTS, CDR2 YDEGEE. Trimming shortened V by 0 bases and J by 1 base, and 6 bases separated the two germline ends. There are 14 residues in the CDR3. CDR3 coding DNA: TGTGCCAGCAGCTTGGGTGGGGGCACAGATACGCAGTATTTT. Translation: CASSLGGGTDTQYF.

Here the CDR3 reads CASSREVPQGNYGYTF. CDR3 DNA: TGTGCCAGCAGCCGTGAAGTCCCCCAGGGAAACTATGGCTACACCTTC. The chain has TRBV14 and TRBJ1-2; a possible D gene is TRBD1 (5 bases). Germline values: CDR1 SGHDN, CDR2 FVKESK. V was cut by 4 bases and J by 2 bases, with 17 bases left in between. The CDR3 runs 16 residues.

The chain carries TRBV6-1 and TRBJ2-7; 7 positions agree with TRBD2. The trim removed 3 bases at V and 1 base at J, leaving 3 bases unmatched. This CDR3 has 14 residues. Germline V CDR1 and CDR2: MNHNS, SASEGT. The CDR3 reads CASSEAGRSYEQYF. In nucleotides, the CDR3 is TGTGCCAGCAGTGAGGCCGGGAGGTCCTACGAGCAGTACTTC.

The chain combines TRBV7-9 with TRBJ2-7, with a weak D call TRBD2 (6 bases). Trimming shortened V by 1 base and J by 3 bases, and 10 bases separated the two germline ends. The CDR3 contains 14 residues. The germline V gene encodes CDR1 SEHNR and CDR2 FQNEAQ (reference sequence). CDR3: CASSLGADYYEQYF. The CDR3 DNA reads as TGTGCCAGCAGCTTAGGTGCGGACTACTACGAGCAGTACTTC.

The V gene is TRBV30, the J gene TRBJ2-1, with 9 bases fitting TRBD2. Germline CDR1 and CDR2: GTSNPN and SVGIG (reference sequence). The CDR3 spans 14 residues. V gave up 5 bases and J gave up 9 bases; unmatched junction bases: 11. CDR3 sequence: CAWALAGNWGEQFF. CDR3 sequence (DNA): TGTGCCTGGGCCCTAGCGGGAAACTGGGGTGAGCAGTTCTTC.

CDR3 DNA sequence: TGTGCCAGCGGAAACAGGGTAAACACCGGGGAGCTGTTTTTT. Encoded protein: CASGNRVNTGELFF. This chain uses TRBV6-5 with TRBJ2-2; tentative D call: TRBD1 (6 bases). The germline V gene has CDR1 MNHEY and CDR2 SVGAGI. This CDR3 has 14 amino acids. Trimming left V 8 bases short and J 2 bases short, with 12 bases between.

The chain carries TRBV5-1 and TRBJ2-7, with D unresolved. The V end was cut by 4 bases, the J end by 1 base, with 12 bases between. The CDR3 covers 14 residues. CDR1 is SGHRS and CDR2 is YFSETQ in the germline V gene. This CDR3 reads CASSPQIYSYEQYF. CDR3 DNA: TGCGCCAGCAGCCCCCAGATCTATTCCTACGAGCAGTACTTC.

The V and J genes are TRBV7-2 and TRBJ1-2; a possible D gene is TRBD1 (6 bases). Germline V lookup: CDR1 SGHTA, CDR2 FQGNSA. The CDR3 has 14 amino acids. With 1 base removed from V and 3 bases from J, the gap between germline ends came to 9 bases. CDR3 DNA sequence: TGTGCCAGCAGCTTAGACAGGGAGGACTATGGCTACACCTTC. Translation gives CASSLDREDYGYTF.